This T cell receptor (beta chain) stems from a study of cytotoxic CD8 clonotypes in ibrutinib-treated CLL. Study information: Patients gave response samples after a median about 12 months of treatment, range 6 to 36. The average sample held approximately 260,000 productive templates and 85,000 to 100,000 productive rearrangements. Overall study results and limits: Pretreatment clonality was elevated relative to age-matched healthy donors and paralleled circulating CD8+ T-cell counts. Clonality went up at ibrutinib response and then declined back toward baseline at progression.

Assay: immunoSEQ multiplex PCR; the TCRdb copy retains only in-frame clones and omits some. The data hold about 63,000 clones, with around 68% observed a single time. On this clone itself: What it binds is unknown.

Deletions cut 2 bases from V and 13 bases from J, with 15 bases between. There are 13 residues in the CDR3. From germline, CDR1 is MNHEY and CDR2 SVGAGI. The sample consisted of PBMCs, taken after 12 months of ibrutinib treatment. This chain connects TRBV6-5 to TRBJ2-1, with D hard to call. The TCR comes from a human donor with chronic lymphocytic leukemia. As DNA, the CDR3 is TGTGCCAGCAGTTACCGATCCACTCGTACTCAGTTCTTC. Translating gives CASSYRSTRTQFF.